The clone carrying this T cell receptor beta chain was observed a single time. Its antigen is undetermined. A much more abundant neighbour one base away suggests this may be a read error. These data are taken from a study of identical twins. Study outcomes and limitations: There was an excess of low generation probability in the out-of-frame alpha sequences that twins shared.

TCRdb analysed the 5' RACE reads with MiXCR anew, one entry per CDR3 protein. This table holds under 400,000 distinct CDR3 sequences, roughly 9% found once. CDR3 size: 16 residues. Germline loops: CDR1 MGHRA, CDR2 YSYEKL. Specimen: naive T cells sorted from blood. The receptor was derived from a woman in her fifties or sixties in good health. The chain employs TRBV4-1 and TRBJ2-1; no definite D call. The DNA of the CDR3 is TGCGCCAGCAGCCGGTCTAGTCCGAGCTCCTACAATGATCAGTTCTTC. Protein sequence: CASSRSSPSSYNDQFF.